The TCR beta chain under discussion was sequenced for a study of shared clonotypes between healthy human individuals (dated by TCRdb to 2018 to 2021). Broadly, across the study: The cohort included three men and a couple of women between 18 and 49 years of age. Each donor's leukapheresis produced roughly between roughly 0.9 and 8.9 billion PBMCs. To estimate repertoire size and how much clonotype sharing occurs between individuals, the study deeply sequenced the blood TCR repertoires of five healthy adults. Libraries were prepared and TCR repertoires were sequenced by different laboratories using diverse techniques, in order to increase sequencing depth and limit assay-specific biases. For each donor, CD4 naive and CD4 memory were each given three plates, CD8 naive was given two plates, and CD8 memory was given one plate. Findings and caveats that apply to the study as a whole: Pairwise subsampling led to the expectation that sequencing depth would affect the degree of clonotype sharing among donors. Roughly 5% of naive CD4, 3.5% of naive CD8, roughly 2.5% of memory CD4, and 0.4% of memory CD8 clonotypes were shared across several donors. Rarefaction of sorted-subset datasets indicated incomplete sequencing despite the large sequencing depth. Compared with non-shared clonotypes, clonotypes shared by all four sorted-subset donors had higher generation probabilities. Naive subsets generally had larger estimated clonotype richness than memory subsets did. Sampling was restricted to blood, and TCR repertoires in tissues likely differ from the TCR repertoires found in blood. The small number of donors limited the genetic and exposure-history diversity represented.

Regarding this clone: Its cognate antigen has yet to be identified. No much larger clone is present one base from it, and per-base qualities are unavailable. This CDR3 is also generated by other DNA sequences in the sample.

A distance of 6 bases separates the germline ends of V and J, which lose 0 bases and 3 bases respectively. Taken from cysteine to phenylalanine, the CDR3 has 14 residues. Only the CDR3 part of the read is kept: 42 bases, read in frame from the first base. Via the germline V gene (reference sequence), CDR1 is SGHNT and CDR2 YYREEE. TCR CDR3 regions were amplified from genomic DNA by multiplex PCR using the deep immunoSEQ assay. For each cell subset, the extracted genomic DNA was distributed evenly across all wells of several immunoSEQ 96-well plates, and each plate served as one replicate. For sorted subsets, around 200 ng genomic DNA, equal to 25,000 to 35,000 T cell genomes, was loaded into each replicate PCR. The purified libraries were quantified using a Qubit 3.0 fluorometer, sized with a Bioanalyzer 2100, and then quantified again using the KAPA Library Quantification kit. A separate single-read 150-cycle Illumina NextSeq 550 flow cell was used to sequence each immunoSEQ 96-well plate. The study's processing was this. Because the immunoSEQ output held only junctional sequences and lacked quality scores, the filtering could not match the filtering applied to full-length reads. To assign V/J genes and CDR3, sequences were annotated against IMGT germline references using PyIR, a Python wrapper for IgBLAST v1.9. Reads were filtered out if the reads had weak V/J assignments (E-value above 1e-6), no CDR3, stop codons, out-of-frame junctions, or ambiguous translated residues. A V3J clonotype was defined by an identical inferred V gene, J gene, and CDR3 amino acid sequence. To compute the percentage overlap between repertoires, the number of shared unique clonotypes was divided by the size of the smaller repertoire. Three approaches were used to assess repertoire richness: RTK rarefaction, the Chao1 estimator, and Recon v2.1 estimates of unobserved clonotypes. For all TCRbeta clonotypes obtained by the gDNA method from a few donors, generation probabilities were computed with OLGA. TCRdb retrieved this table from immuneACCESS and kept in-frame rearrangements only. Not all clones are present; in checked studies, unresolved V genes account for under half, and no reason is known for the remainder. The V and J calls and the clone size are those of that table, but D and trimming were determined from the DNA. In this sample the table shows a few million clones, just over 90% of which occur a single time. Together, the top ten hold roughly 0.15% of the sample.

Donors were healthy HIV-negative adults with no recently reported acute infections or vaccinations. All donors were Caucasian adults living in Nashville, Tennessee, USA. CD4+ T cells were enriched by magnetic negative selection; naive cells were then positively selected on CD45RA, and the negative fraction formed the memory subset. Blood was obtained by leukapheresis, after which PBMCs were separated by Ficoll-Histopaque density gradient centrifugation and cryopreserved in liquid nitrogen vapor phase. Analytical flow cytometry was used to check the purity and quantity of each magnetically sorted T cell population. Each sorted fraction had its genomic DNA isolated and then quantified by UV absorbance on a Nanodrop 2000c.

The chain was built from TRBV5-4 and TRBJ2-2, with the D gene tentatively TRBD1 or TRBD2, based on 5 matching bases in each. Material: naive CD4+ T cells sorted from blood. The sample's cell subset or site label is to be understood as: CD45RA+ positively selected. The TCR sequence derives from a man between 18 and 35 years old in good health. The DNA is as follows: TGTGCCAGCAGCTTGGGAGGGGACACCGGGGAGCTGTTTTTT. It translates as CASSLGGDTGELFF. This CDR3, with the reference TRBV5-4 and TRBJ2-2 proteins standing in past its ends, gives the full variable domain ETGVTQSPTHLIKTRGQQVTLRCSSQSGHNTVSWYQQALGQGPQFIFQYYREEENGRGNFPPRFSGLQFPNYSSELNVNALELDDSALYLCASSLGGDTGELFFGEGSRLTVL.